This T cell receptor (beta chain) was profiled in a study of T cells after yellow fever vaccination. Germline CDR1 SGHRS, CDR2 YFSETQ. The CDR3 runs 16 residues. V lost 3 bases, J lost 4 bases, and 19 bases lay in between. Study-wide results and limits: The appearance of a small share of clonotypes in both CD4 and CD8 compartments was observed. The secondary response was weaker, and its peak arrived faster, on day 5 versus 15.

As concerns this clonotype: Its specificity is not known.

From the 5' RACE reads, TCRdb called clonotypes with MiXCR, one entry per CDR3 protein. The sample lists almost 600,000 distinct CDR3 sequences, less than 15% occurring once. This sequence joins TRBV5-1 and TRBJ1-1, with D uncertain. Sequenced here: PBMCs, sampled on the day of the yellow fever booster vaccination. The source of this sequence is a man aged 25-45 years who received the YFV17D yellow fever vaccine. The CDR3 DNA sequence: TGCGCCAGCAGCTCTGGGGTAGATGAAGCGGGCACTGAAGCTTTCTTT. This gives the protein CASSSGVDEAGTEAFF.